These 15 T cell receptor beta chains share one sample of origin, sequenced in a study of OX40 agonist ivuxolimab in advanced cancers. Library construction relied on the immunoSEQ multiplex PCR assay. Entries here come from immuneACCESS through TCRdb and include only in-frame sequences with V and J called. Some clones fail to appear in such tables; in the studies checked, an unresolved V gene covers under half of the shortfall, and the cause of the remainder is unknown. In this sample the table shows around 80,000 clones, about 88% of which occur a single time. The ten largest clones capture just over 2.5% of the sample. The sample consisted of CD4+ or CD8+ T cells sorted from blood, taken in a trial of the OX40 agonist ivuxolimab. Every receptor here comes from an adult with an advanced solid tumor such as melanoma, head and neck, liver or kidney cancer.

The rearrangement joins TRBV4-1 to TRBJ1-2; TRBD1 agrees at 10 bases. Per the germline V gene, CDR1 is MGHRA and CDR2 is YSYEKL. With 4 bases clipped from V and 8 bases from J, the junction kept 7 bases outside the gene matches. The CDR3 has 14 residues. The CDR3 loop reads CASSRAGTGEGYTF. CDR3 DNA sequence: TGCGCCAGCAGCCGAGCCGGGACAGGGGAAGGCTACACCTTC.

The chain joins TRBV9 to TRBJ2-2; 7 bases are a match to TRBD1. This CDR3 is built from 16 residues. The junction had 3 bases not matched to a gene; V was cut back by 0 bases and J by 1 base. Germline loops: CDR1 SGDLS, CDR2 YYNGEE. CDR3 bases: TGTGCCAGCAGCGTAGGAAGGGGGCGGAACACCGGGGAGCTGTTTTTT. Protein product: CASSVGRGRNTGELFF.

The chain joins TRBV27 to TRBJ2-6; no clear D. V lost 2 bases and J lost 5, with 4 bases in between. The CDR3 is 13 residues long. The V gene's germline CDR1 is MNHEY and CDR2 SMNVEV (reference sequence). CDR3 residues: CASSLIRANVLTF. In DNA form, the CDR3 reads TGTGCCAGCAGTTTAATCCGGGCCAACGTCCTGACTTTC.

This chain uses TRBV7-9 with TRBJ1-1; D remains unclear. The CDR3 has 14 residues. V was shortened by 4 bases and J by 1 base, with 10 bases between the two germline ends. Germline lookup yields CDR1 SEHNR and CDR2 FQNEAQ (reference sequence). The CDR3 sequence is CASSSPAGNTEAFF. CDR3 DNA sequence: TGTGCCAGCAGCTCCCCGGCCGGGAACACTGAAGCTTTCTTT.

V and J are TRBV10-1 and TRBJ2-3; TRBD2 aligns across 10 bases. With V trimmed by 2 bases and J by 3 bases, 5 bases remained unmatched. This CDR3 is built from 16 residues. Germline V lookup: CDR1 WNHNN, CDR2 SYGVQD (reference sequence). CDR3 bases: TGCGCCAGCAGTGAGACTAGCGGGGAATATACAGATACGCAGTATTTT. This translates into CASSETSGEYTDTQYF.

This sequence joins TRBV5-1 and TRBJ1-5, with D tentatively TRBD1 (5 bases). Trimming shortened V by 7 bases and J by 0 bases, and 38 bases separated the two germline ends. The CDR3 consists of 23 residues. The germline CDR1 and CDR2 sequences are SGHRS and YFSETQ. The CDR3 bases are TGCGCCAGCTCGGACCCCAGCTTGTACGTCGGTCAGGGTGCTGGGGGTAGCAATCAGCCCCAGCATTTT. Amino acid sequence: CASSDPSLYVGQGAGGSNQPQHF. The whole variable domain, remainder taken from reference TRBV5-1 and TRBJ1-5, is KAGVTQTPRYLIKTRGQQVTLSCSPISGHRSVSWYQQTPGQGLQFLFEYFSETQRNKGNFPGRFSGRQFSNSRSEMNVSTLELGDSALYLCASSDPSLYVGQGAGGSNQPQHFGDGTRLSIL.

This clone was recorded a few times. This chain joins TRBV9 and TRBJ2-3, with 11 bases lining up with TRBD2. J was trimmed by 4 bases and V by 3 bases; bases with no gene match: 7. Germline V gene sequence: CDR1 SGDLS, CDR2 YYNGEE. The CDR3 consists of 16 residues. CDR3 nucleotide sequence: TGTGCCAGCAGCGCGGGGCTAGCGGGGGGCGCAGATACGCAGTATTTT. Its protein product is CASSAGLAGGADTQYF.

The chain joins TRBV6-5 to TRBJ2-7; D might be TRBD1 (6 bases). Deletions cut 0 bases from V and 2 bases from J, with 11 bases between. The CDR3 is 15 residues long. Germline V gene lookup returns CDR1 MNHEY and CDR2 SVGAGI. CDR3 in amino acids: CASSYSWTETYEQYF. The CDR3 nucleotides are TGTGCCAGCAGTTACTCTTGGACAGAGACCTACGAGCAGTACTTC.

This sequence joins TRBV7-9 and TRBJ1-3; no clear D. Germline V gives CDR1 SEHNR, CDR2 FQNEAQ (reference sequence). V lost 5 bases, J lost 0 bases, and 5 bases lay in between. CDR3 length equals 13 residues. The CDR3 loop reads CASSKSSGNTIYF. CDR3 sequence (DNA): TGTGCCAGCAGCAAGTCCTCTGGAAACACCATATATTTT.

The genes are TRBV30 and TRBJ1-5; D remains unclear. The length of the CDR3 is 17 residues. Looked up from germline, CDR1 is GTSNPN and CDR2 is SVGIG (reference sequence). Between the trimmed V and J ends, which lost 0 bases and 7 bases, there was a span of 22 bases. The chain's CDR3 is CAWSVGTGVRQRQPQHF. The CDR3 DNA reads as TGTGCCTGGAGTGTAGGTACGGGTGTCAGGCAGAGGCAGCCCCAGCATTTT. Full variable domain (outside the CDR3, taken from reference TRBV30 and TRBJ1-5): SQTIHQWPATLVQPVGSPLSLECTVEGTSNPNLYWYRQAAGRGLQLLFYSVGIGQISSEVPQNLSASRPQDRQFILSSKKLLLSDSGFYLCAWSVGTGVRQRQPQHFGDGTRLSIL.

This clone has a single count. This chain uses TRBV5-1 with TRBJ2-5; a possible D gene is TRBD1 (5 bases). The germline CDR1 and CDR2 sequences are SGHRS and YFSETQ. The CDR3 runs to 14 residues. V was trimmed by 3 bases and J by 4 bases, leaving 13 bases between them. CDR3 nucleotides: TGCGCCAGCAGCTCTCAAGGGGTTGGAGAGACCCAGTACTTC. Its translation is CASSSQGVGETQYF.

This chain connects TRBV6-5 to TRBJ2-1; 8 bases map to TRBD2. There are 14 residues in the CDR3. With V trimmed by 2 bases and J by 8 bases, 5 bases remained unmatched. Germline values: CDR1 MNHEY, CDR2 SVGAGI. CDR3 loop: CASSYTRLAHEQFF. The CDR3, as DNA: TGTGCCAGCAGTTACACTAGACTAGCGCATGAGCAGTTCTTC.

CDR3 bases: TGCAGCGCCCGTAGGGGGGATGGCTACACCTTC. Translated, it gives CSARRGDGYTF. The chain links TRBV29-1 to TRBJ1-2, with a tentative D call TRBD1 (6 bases). The CDR3 covers 11 residues. Trimming took 7 bases from V and 6 from J, leaving 12 bases between them. Germline V lookup: CDR1 SQVTM, CDR2 ANQGSEA.

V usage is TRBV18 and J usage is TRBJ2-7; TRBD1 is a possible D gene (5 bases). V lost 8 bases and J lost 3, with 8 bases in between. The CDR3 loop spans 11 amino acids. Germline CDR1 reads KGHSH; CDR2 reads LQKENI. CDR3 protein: CASGQGYEQYF. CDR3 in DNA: TGTGCCAGCGGCCAGGGCTACGAGCAGTACTTC.

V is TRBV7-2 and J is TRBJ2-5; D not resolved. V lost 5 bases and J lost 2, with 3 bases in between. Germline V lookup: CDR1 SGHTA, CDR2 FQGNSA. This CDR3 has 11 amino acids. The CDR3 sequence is CASSRQETQYF. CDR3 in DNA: TGTGCCAGCAGCCGACAAGAGACCCAGTACTTC.